Below, one T cell receptor (beta chain) is given with its context. Its antigen is undetermined. Germline CDR1 reads ENHRY; CDR2 reads SYGVKD. V was cut by 0 bases and J by 2 bases, with 14 bases left in between. The CDR3 has 16 amino acids. The naive gate required viable CD3+CD4+ or CD3+CD8+ cells with CCR7+CD45RA+CD45RO-CD95-CD27+CD28+ phenotype. These data come from a study of T cells after posttransplantation cyclophosphamide. Study conclusions and caveats: Recipient CMV seropositivity and CMV reactivation strongly tracked TRB clonality.

Assay used: immunoSEQ multiplex PCR; TCRdb lists only in-frame clones, some missing. The sample lists tens of thousands of clones; nearly 99% were seen once. The TCR was taken from a man in his forties or fifties in good health, CMV-negative, and a related stem cell transplant donor. Sequencing was done on a sample of naive CD4+ T cells sorted from PBMCs. V gene TRBV10-3 combines with J gene TRBJ2-7, with D possibly being TRBD1 (6 bases). The CDR3 bases are TGTGCCATCAGTGAGTCGAAAACAGGGTCTCCCTACGAGCAGTACTTC. Its protein is CAISESKTGSPYEQYF.